What follows describes a single TCR beta chain. In this sample, this clonotype turned up many times. Its antigen is currently not known. No base quality information exists; no much larger clone differs at one position. The data were taken from a study of blood T cells in healthy people across ages (dated by TCRdb to between 2015 and 2016). The study in broad terms: In model experiments, template switching captured about one uniquely barcoded TCR beta cDNA molecule for every two T cells. The study measured age-related changes in TCR beta repertoire diversity using deep sequencing normalized with unique cDNA molecular identifiers. Donors were grouped into four age groups: young (average 16 years), middle-aged (39), aged (roughly 62) and long-lived (around 80). To avoid experimental bias, donors of different ages were distributed randomly across sequencing lanes. For two donors (one aged 18 to 29 and one aged 80 or older), the study analyzed two additional independent replicas of 1 million unique cDNA reads from the same blood draw. Study-level results and caveats: Observed TCR beta diversity per million T cells fell roughly linearly with age, and a significant reduction was already apparent by age about 38. Compared with the aged group, the long-lived group had more naive CD4+ T cells, fewer expanded clones and increased TCR diversity, a pattern suggesting age selection. Estimates of total diversity from one million sequenced T cells were regarded as lower bounds and underestimates. Because profiling used bulk unsorted PBMCs, naive and antigen-experienced compartments could not be compared conclusively. The CMV infection status of donors was not known, potentially confounding age-related changes in expanded clonotypes. A strong correlation was found between observed TCR beta diversity and the percentage of naive T cells measured by flow cytometry.

Donors were 39 systemically healthy Caucasian individuals from Russia aged 6 to 90 years. Each donor gave 8 to 10 milliliters of peripheral blood, drawn into EDTA-treated Vacutainer tubes. Ficoll-Paque density-gradient centrifugation was used to isolate PBMCs, with at least 6 million per sample. Total RNA was extracted from PBMCs with Trizol reagent, with at least 5.5 micrograms obtained per sample. For every donor, an aliquot of PBMCs went through flow cytometry to measure the percentages of naive CD45RAhigh/CD27high T cells. The germline V gene sets CDR1 to SGHTA and CDR2 to FQGNSA. V is pruned by 0 bases and J by 5 bases, leaving 1 base of the junction without a gene match. The CDR3 spans 14 residues, from the cysteine through the phenylalanine. Only CDR3 DNA is held: 42 bases, read in frame from base 1. To prepare the library, 5' RACE was applied. Sequencing was performed on an Illumina HiSeq 2500. A second about 7 to 11 cycle PCR used a sample-barcoded 5' primer and a J-beta primer mix. A template-switch 5' adaptor carrying 12 random nucleotides introduced a unique molecular identifier onto each TCR beta cDNA molecule. Each sample yielded at least 3 million CDR3-containing paired-end reads. The Mint cDNA synthesis kit, primed by a TRBC-specific oligonucleotide, was used to synthesize first-strand cDNA from all RNA. All cDNA was treated with uracil-DNA glycosylase and then went through a first 18-cycle PCR with the universal primers M1SS and BC2_uni_R. The original pipeline was this. Normalization of each sample was performed by random selection of 1 million high-quality reads, each carrying a distinct molecular identifier. Reads sharing molecular identifiers were discarded rather than binned into consensus sequences. CDR3 identification, clonotype clustering and error correction used MiTCR with a Q25 quality threshold and the strictest error-elimination algorithm. A nonparametric unseen species model with Euler transformation was used to estimate lower-bound total TCR beta diversity. TCRdb trimmed public reads at Q25 via fastp, called clones via MiXCR and kept in-frame beta chains. When rows share a CDR3 protein, they turn into one entry using the most common DNA and genes. None of the V and J calls come from the authors' own analysis; TCRdb made them. Across this sample there are hundreds of thousands of distinct CDR3 sequences, with over 40% seen only once. Around 30% of the sample belongs to the ten largest clones.

Sequenced sample: blood. The sequence is built from TRBV7-2 and TRBJ2-5, with 9 bases in between that match TRBD2. The source is a man older than 75 in good health. The DNA sequence is TGTGCCAGCAGCTTAGCGACTAGCGGTGAGACCCAGTACTTC. This translates into CASSLATSGETQYF.